These T cell receptor beta chains were read from a single sample in a study of response to subunit inactivated influenza vaccine. MiXCR, run by TCRdb on the RT-PCR reads, gives a single entry per CDR3 protein. The sample lists about 540,000 distinct CDR3 sequences, 20% to 25% occurring once. These same data were also listed under a study on T cells expressing NK-cell markers.

Source: CD4+ T cells sorted from PBMCs, taken about 13 days after vaccination. The receptors originated from a man between 45 and 60 years old who received an inactivated influenza vaccine. Both conserved end residues are part of each CDR3. Fields, in order: V gene, J gene, clone size, D gene, CDR3 protein, CDR3 DNA. The D gene is left open where the match is weak. Clone size is not always given. Where it is, it says once, few, many or a class for expanded clones.

TRBV20-1	TRBJ1-1	few	TRBD1	CSAEMDRGHGKAFF	TGCAGTGCAGAGATGGACAGGGGGCATGGTAAAGCTTTCTTT
TRBV6-1	TRBJ1-5	.	.	CASTEGGNQPQHF	TGTGCCAGCACGGAAGGCGGCAATCAGCCCCAGCATTTT
TRBV6-2/TRBV6-3	TRBJ1-6	.	.	CASSYLGRVNSPLHF	TGTGCCAGCAGTTACCTCGGGCGAGTAAATTCACCCCTCCACTTT
TRBV20-1	TRBJ2-7	few	TRBD2	CSASSPSGVYEQYF	TGCAGTGCTAGCTCCCCTAGCGGGGTTTACGAGCAGTACTTC
TRBV10-1	TRBJ2-7	once	.	CARGILKQCF	TGCGCCAGGGGAATATTGAAGCAGTGCTTC
TRBV12-3/TRBV12-4	TRBJ1-3	.	.	CASSFSGGTIYF	TGTGCCAGCAGTTTTAGTGGTGGCACCATATATTTT
TRBV18	TRBJ2-3	few	.	CASSPRQEPTDTQYF	TGTGCCAGCTCACCAAGACAGGAGCCCACAGATACGCAGTATTTT
TRBV5-4	TRBJ1-1	many	TRBD1	CASSSGQMNTEAFF	TGTGCCAGCAGCTCGGGACAGATGAACACTGAAGCTTTCTTT
TRBV10-3	TRBJ2-4	few	TRBD1	CAIKGDRAKNIQYF	TGTGCCATCAAAGGGGACAGGGCCAAAAACATTCAGTACTTC
TRBV20-1	TRBJ2-1	.	.	CSASRSYNEQFF	TGCAGTGCTTCGCGTTCCTACAATGAGCAGTTCTTC
TRBV20-1	TRBJ1-1	.	.	CSASENTEAFF	TGCAGTGCCTCAGAGAACACTGAAGCTTTCTTT
TRBV20-1	TRBJ1-2	.	.	CSASGTTGAANYGYTF	TGCAGTGCCTCCGGGACTACGGGGGCGGCTAACTATGGCTACACCTTC
TRBV2	TRBJ2-1	few	.	CASSLLNNEQFF	TGTGCCAGCAGCCTGCTAAACAATGAGCAGTTCTTC
TRBV18	TRBJ2-3	few	TRBD1	CASSPGTGLVPQYF	TGTGCCAGCTCTCCCGGGACAGGCCTTGTCCCGCAGTATTTT